This TCR beta chain was sequenced for a study of blood T cell repertoires in COVID-19. The CDR3 totals 14 residues. From germline, CDR1 is MNHEY and CDR2 SVGAGI. V gave up 4 bases and J gave up 8 bases, with 12 bases separating them. Individuals drawn from some 25 US areas were about 18 to 100 years old. Categorization into cohorts depended on clinical history that participants reported. Donors in Cohort 3 counted as recovered after two negative PCRs, clearance, or symptom resolution. Original data processing: Reference gene primer amplification gave nucleated cell count estimates. Here immunoSEQ multiplex PCR was the method, and the copy in TCRdb shows in-frame clones only, minus some. V and J calls and clone size are given by that table; D and trimming were obtained from the DNA. The repertoire holds under 300,000 clones, with roughly 84% as singletons.

The receptor was isolated from a man in his forties or fifties who had recovered from COVID-19. The genes are TRBV6-5 and TRBJ1-6; no clear D gene. Sequencing was performed on PBMCs or T cells enriched from blood (not recorded which). CDR3 sequence (DNA): TGTGCCAGCAGTTTCGCGGCCGAAGATTCACCCCTCCACTTT. It yields the protein CASSFAAEDSPLHF.